A single sample is the source of the 2 T cell receptor beta chains below, sequenced in a study of early T cells in non-severe SARS-CoV-2 infection. TCRdb re-analysed the 5' RACE reads in MiXCR, keeping a single row per CDR3 protein. The sample lists 45,000 to 55,000 distinct CDR3 sequences; around 7.7% were seen once. Source material: whole blood. The source is an adult who was a healthcare worker with PCR-confirmed SARS-CoV-2 infection or an uninfected control (not recorded which).

This clonotype was observed a few times. J is TRBJ1-1 and V is TRBV6-5, with unresolved D. Trimming cost V 4 bases and J 1 base, with 16 bases left between them. Looked up from germline, CDR1 is MNHEY and CDR2 is SVGAGI. CDR3 length: 16 residues. The CDR3 region is CASSSLTRKGNTEAFF. The CDR3 nucleotides read TGTGCCAGCAGTTCCCTGACTCGTAAGGGGAACACTGAAGCTTTCTTT.

The sample holds many counts of this clonotype. The chain joins TRBV11-2 to TRBJ2-7; the match to TRBD1 covers 8 bases. J gave up 2 bases and V 5 bases, and 14 bases lay outside the gene matches. CDR3 length: 17 amino acids. Germline CDR1 is SGHAT and CDR2 is FQNNGV. The DNA of the CDR3 is TGTGCCAGCAGCCTATACCAAGCCGGGACAGGAACCTACGAGCAGTACTTC. Protein: CASSLYQAGTGTYEQYF. The full variable domain, rest sourced from reference TRBV11-2 and TRBJ2-7, is EAGVAQSPRYKIIEKRQSVAFWCNPISGHATLYWYQQILGQGPKLLIQFQNNGVVDDSQLPKDRFSAERLKGVDSTLKIQPAKLEDSAVYLCASSLYQAGTGTYEQYFGPGTRLTVT.